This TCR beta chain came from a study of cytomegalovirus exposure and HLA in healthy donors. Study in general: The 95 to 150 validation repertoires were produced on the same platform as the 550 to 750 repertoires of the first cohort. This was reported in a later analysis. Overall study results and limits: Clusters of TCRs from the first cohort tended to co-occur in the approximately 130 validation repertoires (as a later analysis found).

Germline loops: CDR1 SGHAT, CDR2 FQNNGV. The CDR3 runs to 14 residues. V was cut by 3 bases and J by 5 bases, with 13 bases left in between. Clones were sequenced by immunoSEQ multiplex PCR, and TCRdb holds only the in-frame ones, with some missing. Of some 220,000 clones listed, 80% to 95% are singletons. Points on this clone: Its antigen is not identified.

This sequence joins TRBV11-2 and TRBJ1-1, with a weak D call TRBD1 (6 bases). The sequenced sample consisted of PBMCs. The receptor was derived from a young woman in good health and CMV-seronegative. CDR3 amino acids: CASSFRGAATEAFF. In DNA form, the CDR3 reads TGTGCCAGCAGCTTTCGGGGGGCGGCGACTGAAGCTTTCTTT.